This TCR beta chain was recorded in a study of T cells in Graves' hyperthyroidism and ophthalmopathy. The investigators amplified TCR beta CDR3 regions from RNA transcripts. When the TCR CDR3 underwent first-round RT-PCR, the HTBI primer set was used. TCRdb re-analysed the multiplex PCR reads in MiXCR, keeping a single row per CDR3 protein. The sample holds hundreds of thousands of distinct CDR3 sequences, about 17% seen once. Notes on the study in general: In blood, most of the thyroid clonotypes expanded above 0.001 were also present.

In this sample, this clonotype turned up many times. Its antigen is as yet unknown. In the ophthalmopathy cohort, Clinical Activity Score was at least 3, NOSPECS grade at least 4, and duration under 3 months. Researchers barred patients who had uncontrolled infection, other autoimmune disease, pregnancy or lactation. Based on clinical symptoms, serum thyroxine and TRAb, thyroid ultrasound and orbital computed tomography, diagnoses were reached. This TCR was recovered from a woman in her late teens or twenties with Graves' ophthalmopathy. Sequenced sample: blood.

This CDR3 is CASSPKAGTSGRTMPVYEQYF. CDR3 coding DNA: TGTGCCAGCAGCCCAAAAGCCGGGACTAGCGGGAGGACTATGCCTGTCTACGAGCAGTACTTC. This chain connects TRBV6-1 to TRBJ2-7, with 15 bases that match TRBD2. This CDR3 contains 21 residues. Unmatched junction bases numbered 21, after V lost 6 bases and J lost 3 bases. The germline V gene has CDR1 MNHNS and CDR2 SASEGT.